These 14 T cell receptor beta chains came from one sample sequenced in a study of cytomegalovirus exposure and HLA in healthy donors. Use of 60 Vbeta and 13 Jbeta primers characterized the PCR. Repertoires were generated with immunoSEQ multiplex PCR, while TCRdb's copy carries only in-frame clones and drops some. The repertoire holds roughly 200,000 clones, with 75% to 85% as singletons. The sequenced sample consisted of PBMCs. These receptors were collected from a woman in her fifties or sixties in good health and CMV-seronegative.

The gene calls are TRBV19 and TRBJ2-3; tentative D call: TRBD2 (6 bases). The ends were cut back, 1 base at V and 3 bases at J, with 14 bases in the middle. The CDR3 is 16 residues long. Per the germline V gene, CDR1 is LNHDA and CDR2 is SQIVND (reference sequence). The CDR3 nucleotides are TGTGCCAGTAGTATAGGGCGGGACCGCATTACAGATACGCAGTATTTT. This encodes CASSIGRDRITDTQYF.

The chain couples TRBV30 to TRBJ2-3, with 8 bases fitting TRBD2. This CDR3 region has 13 residues. Germline lookup yields CDR1 GTSNPN and CDR2 SVGIG (reference sequence). V gave up 0 bases and J gave up 4 bases; unmatched junction bases: 0. The CDR3 DNA is TGTGCCTGGAGTGTCGGGGGGGCAGATACGCAGTATTTT. This encodes CAWSVGGADTQYF.

The chain combines TRBV7-2 with TRBJ1-2; D call uncertain. V was pared by 6 bases and J by 8 bases, with 16 bases between. Germline lookup yields CDR1 SGHTA and CDR2 FQGNSA. This CDR3 is built from 13 residues. CDR3 DNA sequence: TGTGCCAGCAGGGGGTGGCAACTAGGAGGCTACACCTTC. Its translation: CASRGWQLGGYTF. Looking up the rest from reference TRBV7-2 and TRBJ1-2 gives the full variable domain: GAGVSQSPSNKVTEKGKDVELRCDPISGHTALYWYRQSLGQGLEFLIYFQGNSAPDKSGLPSDRFSAERTGGSVSTLTIQRTQQEDSAVYLCASRGWQLGGYTFGSGTRLTVV.

The rearrangement uses TRBV7-6 and TRBJ2-3, with D perhaps matching TRBD1 (5 bases). Germline V gives CDR1 SGHVS, CDR2 FNYEAQ. This CDR3 contains 16 residues. V gave up 2 bases and J gave up 0 bases, with 12 bases separating them. Here the CDR3 reads CASSLTNRPSTDTQYF. CDR3 coding DNA: TGTGCCAGCAGCTTAACCAACAGGCCTAGCACAGATACGCAGTATTTT. Full variable domain (outside the CDR3, taken from reference TRBV7-6 and TRBJ2-3): GAGVSQSPRYKVTKRGQDVALRCDPISGHVSLYWYRQALGQGPEFLTYFNYEAQQDKSGLPNDRFSAERPEGSISTLTIQRTEQRDSAMYRCASSLTNRPSTDTQYFGPGTRLTVL.

The chain combines TRBV4-1 with TRBJ2-2, with TRBD1 matching 7 bases. V trimming: 5 bases; J trimming: 4 bases; junction bases outside the gene matches: 19. The CDR3 consists of 19 residues. Germline V gene data show CDR1 as MGHRA and CDR2 as YSYEKL. CDR3 protein: CASSSQALHTGAVTGELFF. The DNA for the CDR3 is TGCGCCAGCAGCTCGCAAGCCCTTCATACAGGGGCGGTCACCGGGGAGCTGTTTTTT.

The V gene is TRBV19, the J gene TRBJ1-1; the D gene is possibly TRBD1 (5 bases). The CDR3 consists of 15 residues. V dropped 1 base and J dropped 5 bases, with 14 bases sitting between them. CDR1 is LNHDA, CDR2 SQIVND, per germline (reference sequence). CDR3 sequence: CASSIGNVRGTEAFF. The DNA of the CDR3 is TGTGCCAGTAGTATAGGAAACGTTCGGGGGACTGAAGCTTTCTTT. Full variable domain (remainder filled in from reference TRBV19 and TRBJ1-1): DGGITQSPKYLFRKEGQNVTLSCEQNLNHDAMYWYRQDPGQGLRLIYYSQIVNDFQKGDIAEGYSVSREKKESFPLTVTSAQKNPTAFYLCASSIGNVRGTEAFFGQGTRLTVV.

The J gene is TRBJ1-5, the V gene TRBV6-5, with 7 bases matching TRBD1. The CDR3 has 15 residues. CDR1 and CDR2 from the germline V gene are MNHEY and SVGAGI. The J segment lost 9 bases and the V segment lost 7 bases, leaving 15 bases of the junction unmatched. The CDR3 is CASTLRRQGEWPQHF. CDR3 nucleotides: TGTGCCAGCACCCTCCGGAGACAGGGTGAATGGCCCCAGCATTTT.

This rearrangement joins TRBV5-4 to TRBJ1-1, with 9 bases fitting TRBD1. The CDR3 contains 15 residues. Trimming cost V 3 bases and J 3 bases; bases outside gene matches: 6. Germline CDR1 is SGHNT and CDR2 is YYREEE (reference sequence). CDR3 coding DNA: TGTGCCAGCAGCTACGGGGACAGGGCTCACACTGAAGCTTTCTTT. It yields the protein CASSYGDRAHTEAFF.

This clone was detected a few times. The CDR3 DNA sequence: TGTGCCAGCACCATGAAGGGGCGTTGGGGCTACACCTTC. Protein product: CASTMKGRWGYTF. The chain joins TRBV28 to TRBJ1-2; D is possibly TRBD1 (5 bases). Looked up from germline, CDR1 is MDHEN and CDR2 is SYDVKM. The CDR3 is 13 amino acids. V was cut by 7 bases and J by 8 bases, with 17 bases left in between.

The chain carries TRBV30 and TRBJ2-7, with D tentatively TRBD1 (5 bases). The CDR3 has 18 amino acids. From germline, CDR1 is GTSNPN and CDR2 SVGIG (reference sequence). Trimming pared 0 bases from V and 5 bases from J, leaving 26 bases between. Here the CDR3 reads CAWSVERRGFALLDEQYF. The CDR3, as DNA: TGTGCCTGGAGTGTAGAGCGAAGGGGTTTTGCCCTTTTGGACGAGCAGTACTTC.

The V and J genes are TRBV6-1 and TRBJ1-5; possibly TRBD1 for D (5 bases). V was shortened by 5 bases and J by 7 bases, with 15 bases between the two germline ends. The CDR3 is made up of 14 amino acids. The germline V gene encodes CDR1 MNHNS and CDR2 SASEGT. The CDR3 region has the DNA TGTGCCAGCAGTTTAGGGGCTGAGTTACAGCCCCAGCATTTT. Protein sequence: CASSLGAELQPQHF.

This clone is a singleton in its sample. V and J are TRBV27 and TRBJ2-7, with D tentatively TRBD2 (5 bases). Trimming left V 3 bases short and J 2 bases short, with 17 bases between. The CDR3 is 16 amino acids. Looked up from germline, CDR1 is MNHEY and CDR2 is SMNVEV (reference sequence). The CDR3 DNA is TGTGCCAGCAGTTTTGGTCCGGACTTCGAGACCTACGAGCAGTACTTC. Its protein is CASSFGPDFETYEQYF.

This chain joins TRBV28 and TRBJ2-7, with TRBD2 matching 7 bases. V lost 2 bases and J lost 1; bases outside the gene matches: 8. The CDR3 consists of 16 residues. Germline V CDR1 and CDR2: MDHEN, SYDVKM. CDR3 DNA: TGTGCCAGCAGTTTAGGGCTAGCGGCAGGATCCTACGAGCAGTACTTC. This gives the protein CASSLGLAAGSYEQYF.

V is TRBV27 and J is TRBJ1-3; D unclear. The CDR3 has 14 amino acids. Trimming removed 5 bases from V and 3 bases from J, with 11 bases in between. Per germline, CDR1 MNHEY and CDR2 SMNVEV (reference sequence). This CDR3 is CASSLREDGNTIYF. The DNA of the CDR3 is TGTGCCAGCAGTCTAAGAGAGGATGGAAACACCATATATTTT.